This T cell receptor (beta chain) is drawn from a study of shared clonotypes between healthy human individuals. Measured with immunoSEQ multiplex PCR; TCRdb has only the in-frame clones, and not every one. The table has some 2 million clones, 85% to 95% seen once; the top ten hold about 1.1%. Trimming shortened V by 1 base and J by 7 bases, and 11 bases separated the two germline ends. The germline CDR1 and CDR2 sequences are SEHNR and FQNEAQ (reference sequence). The CDR3 covers 14 residues. It was CD45RO-negative cells, positively selected for CCR7, that made up naive CD8 cells, with terminally differentiated effector memory CD45RA+ cells excluded.

This TCR was sampled from a man younger than 30 in good health. The chain uses TRBV7-9 and TRBJ2-1; D ambiguous. Specimen: naive CD8+ T cells sorted from blood. DNA of the CDR3: TGTGCCAGCAGCTTAGATGGTTCACGGAATGAGCAGTTCTTC. Residues: CASSLDGSRNEQFF. Full variable domain (missing parts from reference TRBV7-9 and TRBJ2-1): DTGVSQNPRHKITKRGQNVTFRCDPISEHNRLYWYRQTLGQGPEFLTYFQNEAQLEKSRLLSDRFSAERPKGSFSTLEIQRTEQGDSAMYLCASSLDGSRNEQFFGPGTRLTVL.